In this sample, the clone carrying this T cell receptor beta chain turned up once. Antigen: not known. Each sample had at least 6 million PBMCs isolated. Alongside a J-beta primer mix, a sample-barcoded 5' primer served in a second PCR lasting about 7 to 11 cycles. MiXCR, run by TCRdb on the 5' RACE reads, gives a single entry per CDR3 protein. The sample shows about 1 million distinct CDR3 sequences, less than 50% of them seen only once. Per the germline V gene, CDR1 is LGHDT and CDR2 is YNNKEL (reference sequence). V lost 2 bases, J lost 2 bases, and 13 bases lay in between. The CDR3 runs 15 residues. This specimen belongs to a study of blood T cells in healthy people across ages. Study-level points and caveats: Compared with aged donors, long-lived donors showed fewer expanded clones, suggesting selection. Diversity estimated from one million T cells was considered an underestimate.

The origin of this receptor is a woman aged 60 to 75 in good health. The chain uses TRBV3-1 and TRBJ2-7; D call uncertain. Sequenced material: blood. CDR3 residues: CASSQLGMGTYEQYF. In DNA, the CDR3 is TGTGCCAGCAGCCAACTTGGGATGGGGACCTACGAGCAGTACTTC.